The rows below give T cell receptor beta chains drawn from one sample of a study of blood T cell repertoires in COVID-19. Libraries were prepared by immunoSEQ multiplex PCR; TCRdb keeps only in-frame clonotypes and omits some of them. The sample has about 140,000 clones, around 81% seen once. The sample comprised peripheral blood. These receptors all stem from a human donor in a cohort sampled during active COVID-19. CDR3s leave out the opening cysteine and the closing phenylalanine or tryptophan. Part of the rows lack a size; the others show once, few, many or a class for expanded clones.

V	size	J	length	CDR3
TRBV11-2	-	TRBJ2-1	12	ASSLASSYNEQF
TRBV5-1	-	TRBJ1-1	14	ASSLDGPGLNTEAF
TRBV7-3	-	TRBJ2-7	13	ASSPGTSGTYEQY
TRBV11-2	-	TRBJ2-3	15	ASSSSRLAGDPDTQY
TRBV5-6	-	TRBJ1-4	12	ASSLGQTNEKLF
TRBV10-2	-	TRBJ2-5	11	ASSEGREETQY
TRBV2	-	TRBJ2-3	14	ASSEAPRGGTDTQY
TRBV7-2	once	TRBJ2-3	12	ASSLSSYTDTQY
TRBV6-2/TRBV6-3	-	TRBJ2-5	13	ASSYMGGSEKTQY
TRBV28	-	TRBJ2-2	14	ASRGGSGSLSGELF
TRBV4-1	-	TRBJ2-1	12	ASSGGLAGYEQF
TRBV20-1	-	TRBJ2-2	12	SASRTPNTGELF
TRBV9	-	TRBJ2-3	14	ASSPRGGRALDTQY
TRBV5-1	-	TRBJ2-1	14	ASSLGSGRGHNEQF
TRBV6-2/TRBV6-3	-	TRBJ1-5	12	ASSGDSNYQPQH
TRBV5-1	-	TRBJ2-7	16	ASSSPPYSGQGSYEQY
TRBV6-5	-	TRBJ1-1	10	ASRFGQSEAF
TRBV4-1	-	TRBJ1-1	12	ASSQGKRVTEAF
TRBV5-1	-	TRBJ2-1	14	ASSLGSGRAHNEQF
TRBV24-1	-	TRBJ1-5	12	ATSLSGGGQPQH
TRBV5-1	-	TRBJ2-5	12	ASSLGGPGETQY
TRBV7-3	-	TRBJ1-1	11	ASSFSRGTEAF
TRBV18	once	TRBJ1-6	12	ASSPGTGNSPLH
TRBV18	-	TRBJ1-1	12	ASSPGQARTEAF
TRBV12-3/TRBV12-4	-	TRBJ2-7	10	ASSPVTYEQY
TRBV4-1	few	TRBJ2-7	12	ASSRDRGSYEQY
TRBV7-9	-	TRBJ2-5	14	ASSSDRLAPQETQY
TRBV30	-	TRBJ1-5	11	ASALGEQRPQH
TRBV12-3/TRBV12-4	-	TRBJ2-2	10	ASNSRTGELF
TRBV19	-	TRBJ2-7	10	ASSPQGYEQY
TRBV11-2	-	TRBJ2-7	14	ASSSKTSGRVYEQY
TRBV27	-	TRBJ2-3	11	ASKALAADTQY
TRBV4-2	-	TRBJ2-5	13	ASSQDRAGVETQY
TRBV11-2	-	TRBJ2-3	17	AMPQRAGGPLLPTDTQY
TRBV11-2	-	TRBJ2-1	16	ASSLGGTGATSYNEQF
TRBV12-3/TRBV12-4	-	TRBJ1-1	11	ASSTGSNTEAF
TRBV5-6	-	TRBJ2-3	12	ASSRRGGTDTQY
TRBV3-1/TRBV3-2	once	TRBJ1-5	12	ASSHGTGGQPQH
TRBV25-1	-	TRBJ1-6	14	ASAGSNGAANSPLH
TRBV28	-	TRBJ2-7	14	ASSLMGTGGSYEQY
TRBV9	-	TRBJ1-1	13	ASSVTTGSNTEAF
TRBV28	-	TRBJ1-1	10	ASSLYRSEAF
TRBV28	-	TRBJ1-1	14	ASSPGARGMNTEAF
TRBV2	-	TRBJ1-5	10	ASRTGQEPQH
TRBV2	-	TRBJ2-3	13	ASSSSRPSTDTQY
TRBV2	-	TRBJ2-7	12	ASSAWRGFNEQY
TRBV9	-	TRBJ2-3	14	ASSVELAGGNPTQY
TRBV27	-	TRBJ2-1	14	ASSFLGAPSYNEQF
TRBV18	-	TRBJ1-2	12	ASSPPQGRNGYT
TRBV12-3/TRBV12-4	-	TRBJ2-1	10	ASSLAQRTWF
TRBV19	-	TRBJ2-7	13	ASSMRQGTSYEQY
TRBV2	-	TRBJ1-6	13	ASSGREQANSPLH
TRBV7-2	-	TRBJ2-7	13	ASSLTDPTSYEQY